The clone carrying this T cell receptor (beta chain) has a count of ten or more. Antigen: not known. These data come from a study of regulatory T cells in long-lasting Graves disease. The study's findings and limits: Owing to a sample size that was small, accuracy may have been reduced. Newly diagnosed disease favored TRBV20-1 and TRBJ2-1 over persistent disease.

Time point denoted: newly diagnosed GD, antithyroid drugs for less than 3 months. After RNA was extracted from PBMCs, the TCR library was made from it. Patients were from an endocrinology department in Xi'an, China. Peripheral blood, nine milliliters of it, was drawn into EDTA tubes. Investigators prepared the TCR beta libraries by applying iRepertoire HTBI primers and Arm-PCR of CDR3 regions. TCRdb called the multiplex PCR reads again in MiXCR, with one record for every CDR3 protein. The sample contains around 400,000 distinct CDR3 sequences, about a sixth of which appear only once. This CDR3 is 15 amino acids long. The V gene lost 1 base and the J gene lost 5 bases, with 12 bases spanning the gap.

The sequence came from a female donor with Graves disease. This chain uses TRBV12-3 or TRBV12-4 with TRBJ2-1, with TRBD1 as a possible D gene (5 bases). Source: peripheral blood mononuclear cells (PBMCs), taken at new diagnosis, from a patient treated with antithyroid drugs. The CDR3 coding sequence is TGTGCCAGCAGTTTAGGTCAGGGCCACAACAATGAGCAGTTCTTC. Protein sequence: CASSLGQGHNNEQFF.